The 19 T cell receptor beta chains below were found in one sample sequenced in a study of T cells in Graves' hyperthyroidism and ophthalmopathy. TCR beta CDR3 region amplification was performed from RNA transcripts. RT-PCR in the first round (using the HTBI primer set) targeted the TCR CDR3. In TCRdb, the multiplex PCR reads were re-called with MiXCR into one record per CDR3 protein. Among about 110,000 distinct CDR3 sequences listed, about a sixth were seen once. Sequencing input: blood. The receptors shown here come from a woman aged 45-65 years with Graves' hyperthyroidism.

At least ten counts were recorded for this clonotype. The chain uses TRBV5-5 and TRBJ2-3; D is ambiguous. V lost 0 bases, J lost 0 bases, and 8 bases lay in between. The CDR3 totals 15 residues. Germline V gene lookup returns CDR1 SGHKS and CDR2 YYEKEE (reference sequence). CDR3 sequence: CASSLDAGSTDTQYF. The CDR3 DNA follows: TGTGCCAGCAGCTTGGACGCTGGCAGCACAGATACGCAGTATTTT.

This clonotype was counted ten times or more. The rearrangement links TRBV7-9 to TRBJ2-5; 7 nucleotides line up with TRBD2. In germline, CDR1 is SEHNR, CDR2 FQNEAQ (reference sequence). V shed 5 bases and J 7 bases; nucleotides not matched to a gene: 7. The CDR3 runs to 13 residues. CDR3 region: CASSALATGTQYF. CDR3 bases: TGTGCCAGCAGCGCACTAGCGACGGGGACCCAGTACTTC.

This clonotype has at least ten counts. The V call is TRBV20-1, the J call TRBJ2-1, with a possible D match to TRBD1 (6 bases). Germline CDR1 is DFQATT and CDR2 is SNEGSKA (reference sequence). V gave up 0 bases and J gave up 8 bases, with 17 bases separating them. CDR3 length equals 15 residues. DNA of the CDR3: TGCAGTGCTAGAGATTCCGAGGCTTCAGGGGATGAGCAGTTCTTC. It encodes CSARDSEASGDEQFF.

In its sample, this clonotype was seen many times. The junction and the germline gene differ at one end; a read error may be behind it. The chain recombines TRBV20-1 with TRBJ2-3; 8 nucleotides match TRBD2. Germline lookup yields CDR1 DFQATT and CDR2 SNEGSKA (reference sequence). The CDR3 runs 13 residues. The CDR3 DNA follows: TGCAGTGCTGGAGAAGTACTAGCGGCTACGCAGTATTTT. Its protein is CSAGEVLAATQYF.

V is TRBV28 and J is TRBJ2-7; 9 positions agree with TRBD2. V lost 3 bases and J lost 4; bases outside the gene matches: 7. This CDR3 is 15 amino acids long. Germline CDR1 is MDHEN and CDR2 is SYDVKM. In DNA, the CDR3 is TGTGCCAGCAGTTTTAGGGCTAGCGGGATTTACGAGCAGTACGTC. It encodes CASSFRASGIYEQYV.

The V call is TRBV2, the J call TRBJ2-7; tentatively, D is TRBD1 (6 bases). From germline, CDR1 is SNHLY and CDR2 FYNNEI. The V end was cut by 7 bases, the J end by 3 bases, with 13 bases between. This CDR3 spans 13 amino acids. CDR3 coding DNA: TGTGCCAGCACGCAGGGGACCATCTACGAGCAGTACGTC. It specifies CASTQGTIYEQYV.

In this sample, this clonotype turned up many times. V is TRBV11-2 and J is TRBJ2-1, with 9 bases that match TRBD2. V shed 6 bases, J shed 4 bases, and the junction held 10 bases outside the gene matches. CDR1 SGHAT and CDR2 FQNNGV come from the germline V gene. CDR3 length equals 16 residues. This CDR3 reads CASRRTGTSSYNEQFF. The CDR3 nucleotides are TGTGCCAGCAGACGAACCGGGACTAGCTCTTACAATGAGCAGTTCTTC. The variable domain in full, completed from reference TRBV11-2 and TRBJ2-1, reads EAGVAQSPRYKIIEKRQSVAFWCNPISGHATLYWYQQILGQGPKLLIQFQNNGVVDDSQLPKDRFSAERLKGVDSTLKIQPAKLEDSAVYLCASRRTGTSSYNEQFFGPGTRLTVL.

CDR3 in DNA: TGTGCCAGCAGGTCCAGGTTTCCTTTCGAGACCCAGTACTTC. Translation: CASRSRFPFETQYF. The rearrangement uses TRBV6-1 and TRBJ2-5; D remains unclear. Germline lookup yields CDR1 MNHNS and CDR2 SASEGT. The V and J ends lost 6 bases and 5 bases respectively, with 16 bases between them. The CDR3 length is 14 residues.

This clonotype was recorded many times. This chain connects TRBV7-2 to TRBJ2-1, with D possibly TRBD2 on 7 matching bases. Trimming removed 5 bases from V and 5 bases from J, with 19 bases in between. CDR1 is SGHTA and CDR2 is FQGNSA in the germline V gene. The CDR3 spans 16 residues. Here the CDR3 reads CASSPSAGALHNEQFF. CDR3 DNA sequence: TGTGCCAGCAGCCCTTCGGCGGGGGCGCTCCACAATGAGCAGTTCTTC.

This clonotype was seen at least ten times. The rearrangement links TRBV20-1 to TRBJ1-5, with D perhaps matching TRBD1 (5 bases). Deletions cut 1 base from V and 2 bases from J, with 9 bases between. The CDR3 is 14 residues long. Germline V gives CDR1 DFQATT, CDR2 SNEGSKA (reference sequence). CDR3 coding DNA: TGCAGTGCTAGAGGGGACCTCGGCAATCAGCCCCAGCATTTT. Its translation is CSARGDLGNQPQHF.

This clonotype came up many times. V is TRBV2 and J is TRBJ2-2; TRBD1 might be the D (5 bases). The CDR3 totals 14 residues. CDR1 is SNHLY and CDR2 is FYNNEI in the germline V gene. Between the trimmed V and J ends, which lost 7 bases and 5 bases, there was a span of 14 bases. The CDR3 region has the DNA TGTGCCAGCATGGCAGGGTTGAGGACCGGGGAGCTGTTTTTT. It specifies CASMAGLRTGELFF.

This clonotype was seen many times. The J gene is TRBJ1-1, the V gene TRBV28, with D possibly being TRBD1 (5 bases). Trimming took 5 bases from V and 0 from J, leaving 10 bases between them. The CDR3 contains 14 residues. Looked up from germline, CDR1 is MDHEN and CDR2 is SYDVKM. CDR3 region: CASSVDSLNTEAFF. CDR3 in DNA: TGTGCCAGCAGTGTTGACAGCTTGAACACTGAAGCTTTCTTT.

This clonotype has a count of ten or more. The chain has TRBV19 and TRBJ2-2, with 7 bases lining up with TRBD1. The CDR3 totals 17 residues. Trimming took 2 bases from V and 0 from J; bases not matched to a gene: 6. Per the germline V gene, CDR1 is LNHDA and CDR2 is SQIVND (reference sequence). CDR3 residues: CASSIWVGTANTGELFF. For the CDR3, the DNA is TGTGCCAGTAGTATATGGGTCGGGACAGCGAACACCGGGGAGCTGTTTTTT.

This clonotype came up many times. This rearrangement joins TRBV20-1 to TRBJ2-7; 10 bases match TRBD1. CDR1 DFQATT and CDR2 SNEGSKA come from the germline V gene (reference sequence). This CDR3 spans 17 amino acids. Trimming cost V 4 bases and J 3 bases; bases outside gene matches: 15. The CDR3 spells CSAKKWVRDRGVYEQYF. In nucleotides, the CDR3 is TGCAGTGCTAAGAAGTGGGTACGGGACAGGGGCGTCTACGAGCAGTACTTC.

Only a few counts were recorded for this clonotype. The chain carries TRBV4-1 and TRBJ2-1, with a weak D call TRBD1 (6 bases). V was cut by 4 bases and J by 9 bases, with 16 bases left in between. There are 14 residues in the CDR3. Looked up from germline, CDR1 is MGHRA and CDR2 is YSYEKL. CDR3 sequence reads: CASSPDRSRSEQFF. CDR3 sequence (DNA): TGCGCCAGCAGCCCCGACAGGTCTAGGAGTGAGCAGTTCTTC.

The V and J genes are TRBV20-1 and TRBJ2-2, with unresolved D. The germline gives CDR1 DFQATT, CDR2 SNEGSKA (reference sequence). V lost 4 bases to trimming and J lost 6 bases, with 12 bases between them. CDR3 length: 13 residues. DNA of the CDR3: TGCAGTGCTACAAAGAGGTTGTCCGGGGAGCTGTTTTTT. It is translated as CSATKRLSGELFF.

This clonotype was seen ten or more times. The rearrangement joins TRBV20-1 to TRBJ2-5; D is undetermined. Germline V CDR1 and CDR2: DFQATT, SNEGSKA (reference sequence). This CDR3 comprises 14 residues. Between the trimmed V and J ends, which lost 6 bases and 5 bases, there was a span of 19 bases. CDR3 amino acids: CSASFIGRMETQYF. Here the CDR3 DNA reads TGCAGTGCCTCCTTTATCGGGCGGATGGAGACCCAGTACTTC.

This clonotype appeared many times. The chain has TRBV6-2 or TRBV6-3 and TRBJ1-1, with 10 positions matching TRBD1. This CDR3 has 17 residues. V lost 6 bases to trimming and J lost 0 bases; unmatched junction nucleotides: 10. Germline V CDR1 and CDR2: MNHEY, SVGEGT. The CDR3 loop reads CASRKLGGTGVNTEAFF. CDR3 DNA: TGTGCCAGCAGGAAACTAGGCGGGACAGGGGTGAACACTGAAGCTTTCTTT.

Many counts were recorded for this clonotype. The chain has TRBV28 and TRBJ2-7; 10 bases match TRBD2. This CDR3 is 13 amino acids long. With 7 bases clipped from V and 8 bases from J, the junction kept 8 bases outside the gene matches. Germline V lookup: CDR1 MDHEN, CDR2 SYDVKM. The CDR3 DNA follows: TGTGCCAGCATCCCGGGACTAGCGAACAAGCAGTACTTC. Its protein is CASIPGLANKQYF. The full variable domain, with the rest looked up from reference TRBV28 and TRBJ2-7, is DVKVTQSSRYLVKRTGEKVFLECVQDMDHENMFWYRQDPGLGLRLIYFSYDVKMKEKGDIPEGYSVSREKKERFSLILESASTNQTSMYLCASIPGLANKQYFGPGTRLTVT.